These T cell receptor beta chains were read from a single sample in a study of cytomegalovirus exposure and HLA in healthy donors. Using immunoSEQ multiplex PCR, the repertoire was profiled, and TCRdb retains in-frame clones only, with some absent. The data contain around 80,000 clones, approximately 67% of them seen just once; the ten biggest clones take up 4.4%. What was sequenced was PBMCs. Every receptor here comes from a male donor in good health and CMV-seropositive. CDR3s include the opening cysteine and the closing phenylalanine or tryptophan. D genes are given only for firm matches. Expanded clones are given a class, and other clones once, few, many or no size at all.

cdr3_nt cdr3_aa j_call clone_size cdr3_length d_call v_call
TGTGCCTTGACAGAAACTTCCTACGAGCAGTACTTC CALTETSYEQYF TRBJ2-7 . 12 . TRBV30
TGTGCCAGCAGTTACTCGTGGGGCGCGGAGCAGTTCTTC CASSYSWGAEQFF TRBJ2-1 . 13 . TRBV27
TGTGCCAGCAGTATCCTCCCGACAGATAATTCACCCCTCCACTTT CASSILPTDNSPLHF TRBJ1-6 few 15 . TRBV27
TGTGCCAGTAGTGGCTCCCCTGCGGGGTACACCGGGGAGCTGTTTTTT CASSGSPAGYTGELFF TRBJ2-2 few 16 . TRBV19
TGTGCCAGCAGTTGGGGGGTCTACGAGCAGTACTTC CASSWGVYEQYF TRBJ2-7 . 12 . TRBV28
TGTGCCAGCAGACCGACGACCTTCAAGCGCCCTGAAGCTTTCTTT CASRPTTFKRPEAFF TRBJ1-1 few 15 . TRBV6-5
TGTGCCAGCAGCTTCGGACTAGCGGGGCAAGAGACCCAGTACTTC CASSFGLAGQETQYF TRBJ2-5 . 15 TRBD2 TRBV7-9
TGTGCCAGCAGCTTAGGGGGAGGGGGCAATCAGCCCCAGCATTTT CASSLGGGGNQPQHF TRBJ1-5 . 15 . TRBV7-9
TGTGCCAGCAGCTTAACGCCAGGGTTAATGGGCTACACCTTC CASSLTPGLMGYTF TRBJ1-2 few 14 . TRBV7-3
TGTGCCAGCATTCGGGGGGGGACAGGGAATTTCCACTTT CASIRGGTGNFHF TRBJ1-6 few 13 TRBD1 TRBV6-7
TGTGCCAGCCTTGACCGTCAGGGCTCCTACGAGCAGTACTTC CASLDRQGSYEQYF TRBJ2-7 . 14 . TRBV6-5
TGTGCCAGCAGTGCCCAGAGTGGGTTAGCGACCCAGTACTTC CASSAQSGLATQYF TRBJ2-5 . 14 . TRBV6-1
TGTGCCAGCAGTTACATCAGGGGATCCTATGGCTACACCTTC CASSYIRGSYGYTF TRBJ1-2 few 14 . TRBV6-5
TGTGCCAGCAGTTCTTCCGGGACTAGCGTATACAATGAGCAGTTCTTC CASSSSGTSVYNEQFF TRBJ2-1 . 16 TRBD2 TRBV9
TGTGCCAGCAGCCACAGGGACGCCGGGGAGCTGTTTTTT CASSHRDAGELFF TRBJ2-2 . 13 . TRBV7-9
TGTGCCAGCAGGGGCAGGGAAATCGGCGGGGAGCTGTTTTTT CASRGREIGGELFF TRBJ2-2 few 14 . TRBV5-4
TGCAGCGTTGGACTAGCGGGGTACACCGGGGAGCTGTTTTTT CSVGLAGYTGELFF TRBJ2-2 . 14 TRBD2 TRBV29-1
TGTGCCAGCAGCTTCTCCCGGAGAAGAGAGACCCAGTACTTC CASSFSRRRETQYF TRBJ2-5 once 14 . TRBV5-4
TGTGCCAGCAGCCAAGATCAGGGCGGGGGAAGCACAGATACGCAGTATTTT CASSQDQGGGSTDTQYF TRBJ2-3 . 17 TRBD2 TRBV4-2
TGTGCCAGCAGTTTCGGGTCGGGGCCCGGACAGGGTCAAAACGAGCAGTACTTC CASSFGSGPGQGQNEQYF TRBJ2-7 . 18 TRBD1 TRBV27
TGTGCCAGCAGTTCTAGGGGGACAGGTCCCTACGAGCAGTACTTC CASSSRGTGPYEQYF TRBJ2-7 few 15 TRBD1 TRBV27
TGTGCCAGTAGTCCTATGACTAGGGGAGCCAAAAACATTCAGTACTTC CASSPMTRGAKNIQYF TRBJ2-4 . 16 . TRBV19
TGCAGTGCCGACTCCCGGGAGACCCAGTACTTC CSADSRETQYF TRBJ2-5 few 11 . TRBV20-1
TGCAGCGTTGATTCCGTGTATGGCTACACCTTC CSVDSVYGYTF TRBJ1-2 few 11 . TRBV29-1
TGCGCCAGCAGCTTGGATGGCGGGAGGGTTAATGAGCAGTTCTTC CASSLDGGRVNEQFF TRBJ2-1 . 15 TRBD2 TRBV5-1
TGCAGCGTTGAAGGGACAGAGAATTACAATGAGCAGTTCTTC CSVEGTENYNEQFF TRBJ2-1 . 14 . TRBV29-1
TGTGCCAGCAGCTTGGCCGGGACTCAAAATGAGCAGTTCTTC CASSLAGTQNEQFF TRBJ2-1 . 14 . TRBV7-6
TGTGCCAGCAGGGCTAACCCGTGGGGCTCGAACACCGGGGAGCTGTTTTTT CASRANPWGSNTGELFF TRBJ2-2 . 17 . TRBV7-9
TGTGCCAGCAGCCGACTAGCGGGAGGCCTTAGCTCCTACAATGAGCAGTTCTTC CASSRLAGGLSSYNEQFF TRBJ2-1 . 18 TRBD2 TRBV7-9
TGTGCCAGCAGTTTAAACCCAGGGCGGACTGAAGCTTTCTTT CASSLNPGRTEAFF TRBJ1-1 . 14 . TRBV27
TGTGCCAGCAGCTTAGCTGGGGGCCCTTTCACCGGGGAGCTGTTTTTT CASSLAGGPFTGELFF TRBJ2-2 . 16 . TRBV7-8
TGTGCCTGGGGAAGGGGCCGGAACACTGAAGCTTTCTTT CAWGRGRNTEAFF TRBJ1-1 . 13 . TRBV30
TGTGCCAGCAGCTCGTTTCTCTCCTACGAGCAGTACTTC CASSSFLSYEQYF TRBJ2-7 . 13 . TRBV7-9
TGCGCCAGCAGCCAAGATTGGAGTGACAATGAGCAGTTCTTC CASSQDWSDNEQFF TRBJ2-1 . 14 . TRBV4-3
TGTGCCAGCAGCGGTCAGGGGGCGGGCGAAAAACTGTTTTTT CASSGQGAGEKLFF TRBJ1-4 few 14 TRBD1 TRBV9
TGTGCCAGCATGGCCCGCGGGAGAACCTACGAGCAGTACTTC CASMARGRTYEQYF TRBJ2-7 . 14 TRBD2 TRBV28
TGCGCCAGCAGCTTGGCCCTCGGGGAAGGGCGCACCGGGGAGCTGTTTTTT CASSLALGEGRTGELFF TRBJ2-2 . 17 . TRBV5-1